There are many counts of the clone carrying this TCR beta chain. This sample was included in a study of CD8+CD57+ T cells in acquired aplastic anemia. Study information: The mean DNA yield obtained from sorted CD4+ and CD8+ cells came to 3 to 3.5 ug.

CD8+CD57+ cell expansion, shown by flow cytometry, had occurred in the patients selected for sequencing. At blood sampling, none of the patients had yet received therapy. The study profiled TCR beta VDJ and CDR3 using genomic DNA as template. TCRdb re-analysed the reads in MiXCR, keeping a single row per CDR3 protein. The data show 150,000 to 200,000 distinct CDR3 sequences, roughly 43% seen once. V was clipped by 0 bases and J by 4 bases; unmatched bases: 3. The CDR3 runs 15 residues. Germline CDR1 SGHRS, CDR2 YFSETQ. This chain connects TRBV5-1 to TRBJ2-2, with 7 bases matching TRBD1. The TCR originated in a human donor with aplastic anemia. Sequenced: sorted CD4+, CD8+, or CD8+CD57+ T cells (not recorded which) from PBMCs. The CDR3 nucleotides read TGCGCCAGCAGCTTGGGGACAGGTTCCACCGGGGAGCTGTTTTTT. Protein product: CASSLGTGSTGELFF.